Following are 32 T cell receptor beta chains from one sample sequenced in a study of somatic mutations in cytotoxic T cells in rheumatoid arthritis. TCRdb keeps only in-frame clones here, not all; method: immunoSEQ multiplex PCR. Found here are around 24,000 clones, more than 75% of them singletons; the top ten hold roughly 5.6%. Sequences were obtained from CD8+ T cells sorted from blood. These TCRs come from a man between 50 and 59 years old in good health.

The chain has TRBV2 and TRBJ1-2; D not certain. The germline CDR1 and CDR2 sequences are SNHLY and FYNNEI. This CDR3 contains 12 residues. Trimming removed 4 bases from V and 4 bases from J, with 7 bases in between. CDR3 amino acids: CASSGTVYGYTF. The CDR3 region has the DNA TGTGCCAGCAGTGGGACGGTCTATGGCTACACCTTC.

The V call is TRBV6-4, the J call TRBJ2-2; no definite D call. The CDR3 is 14 amino acids. V was trimmed by 3 bases and J by 3 bases, leaving 8 bases between them. Germline loops: CDR1 MRHNA, CDR2 SNTAGT. As DNA, the CDR3 is TGTGCCAGCAGTGAAAAGGGTCACACCGGGGAGCTGTTTTTT. It translates to CASSEKGHTGELFF.

The CDR3 DNA reads TGTGCCAGCAATAGCGGGAGGGCCGGAGAGACCCAGTACTTC. Encoded protein: CASNSGRAGETQYF. The V and J genes are TRBV9 and TRBJ2-5; 11 nucleotides line up with TRBD2. V lost 6 bases and J lost 4; bases outside the gene matches: 5. CDR3 size: 14 residues. Germline CDR1 is SGDLS and CDR2 is YYNGEE. The complete variable domain, with remaining parts taken from reference TRBV9 and TRBJ2-5, reads DSGVTQTPKHLITATGQRVTLRCSPRSGDLSVYWYQQSLDQGLQFLIQYYNGEERAKGNILERFSAQQFPDLHSELNLSSLELGDSALYFCASNSGRAGETQYFGPGTRLLVL.

This chain links TRBV27 with TRBJ2-1; 7 bases are shared with TRBD2. Per the germline V gene, CDR1 is MNHEY and CDR2 is SMNVEV (reference sequence). V trimming: 4 bases; J trimming: 0 bases; junction bases outside the gene matches: 9. This CDR3 is 17 amino acids long. CDR3 protein: CASSSGGGGSSYNEQFF. The CDR3 DNA follows: TGTGCCAGCAGTTCGGGGGGAGGCGGGAGCTCCTACAATGAGCAGTTCTTC.

The rearrangement uses TRBV30 and TRBJ1-4; D is unresolved. V was trimmed by 7 bases and J by 7 bases, leaving 16 bases between them. Germline CDR1 reads GTSNPN; CDR2 reads SVGIG (reference sequence). The CDR3 runs 13 residues. The CDR3, as DNA: TGTGCCTACCAGCGCACAGTCCCTGAAAAACTGTTTTTT. Protein product: CAYQRTVPEKLFF.

V gene TRBV7-9 combines with J gene TRBJ1-1; D is uncertain. CDR1 SEHNR and CDR2 FQNEAQ come from the germline V gene (reference sequence). The CDR3 is 14 residues long. The V and J ends lost 5 bases and 11 bases respectively, with 21 bases between them. The CDR3 coding sequence is TGTGCCAGCAGCCCCGAAGGAATACAGTGGGTGGCTTTCTTT. Protein sequence: CASSPEGIQWVAFF.

The sample holds one count of this clone. The chain uses TRBV27 and TRBJ2-1; 13 bases align to TRBD2. From germline, CDR1 is MNHEY and CDR2 SMNVEV (reference sequence). V lost 1 base and J lost 2; bases outside the gene matches: 2. This CDR3 contains 17 residues. CDR3 residues: CASSLWTSGSPYNEQFF. DNA for the CDR3: TGTGCCAGCAGTTTATGGACTAGCGGGAGTCCCTACAATGAGCAGTTCTTC.

The chain has TRBV6-5 and TRBJ1-2; weak D call: TRBD1 (6 bases). The CDR3 length is 13 residues. Looked up from germline, CDR1 is MNHEY and CDR2 is SVGAGI. V was cut by 7 bases and J by 8 bases, with 17 bases left in between. The CDR3 is CASIGQSGWGYTF. The CDR3 coding sequence is TGTGCCAGCATTGGACAGTCGGGATGGGGCTACACCTTC.

The chain uses TRBV6-5 and TRBJ2-7, with D possibly being TRBD1 (5 bases). Germline values: CDR1 MNHEY, CDR2 SVGAGI. Deletions cut 5 bases from V and 3 bases from J, with 8 bases between. CDR3 length: 12 residues. The CDR3 coding sequence is TGTGCCAGCAGTGTCGACAGCTACGAGCAGTACTTC. Its translation is CASSVDSYEQYF.

The V call is TRBV7-8, the J call TRBJ2-1; tentative D call: TRBD2 (6 bases). This CDR3 is built from 15 residues. The germline gives CDR1 SGHVS, CDR2 FQNEAQ. Between the trimmed V and J ends, which lost 5 bases and 4 bases, there was a span of 15 bases. The CDR3 protein is CASSQRAGKYNEQFF. The CDR3 DNA reads TGTGCCAGCAGCCAGAGAGCGGGCAAGTACAATGAGCAGTTCTTC.

The V call is TRBV9, the J call TRBJ2-1, with 9 nucleotides matching TRBD2. Unmatched junction bases numbered 7, after V lost 0 bases and J lost 6 bases. From germline, CDR1 is SGDLS and CDR2 YYNGEE. The CDR3 runs to 16 residues. The CDR3: CASSVGGGRARNEQFF. The CDR3 coding sequence is TGTGCCAGCAGCGTAGGAGGCGGGAGGGCCCGCAATGAGCAGTTCTTC. The full variable domain, in which reference TRBV9 and TRBJ2-1 provide the parts outside the CDR3, is DSGVTQTPKHLITATGQRVTLRCSPRSGDLSVYWYQQSLDQGLQFLIQYYNGEERAKGNILERFSAQQFPDLHSELNLSSLELGDSALYFCASSVGGGRARNEQFFGPGTRLTVL.

The CDR3 sequence is CASSERGRRDEQFF. DNA for the CDR3: TGCGCCAGCAGTGAGAGGGGCCGGCGGGATGAGCAGTTCTTC. The chain has TRBV10-2 and TRBJ2-1, with D possibly being TRBD1 or TRBD2 (5 bases each). Germline V gene data show CDR1 as WSHSY and CDR2 as SAAADI. CDR3 size: 14 residues. V lost 2 bases to trimming and J lost 8 bases, with 13 bases between them.

V is TRBV19 and J is TRBJ1-2; 8 bases fit TRBD1. The CDR3 runs to 20 residues. The V segment lost 4 bases and the J segment 8 bases; nucleotides outside the gene matches: 27. Looked up from germline, CDR1 is LNHDA and CDR2 is SQIVND (reference sequence). The CDR3 is CASSTNSKRQGNRMTEGYTF. The CDR3 nucleotides are TGTGCCAGTAGTACAAACTCAAAACGACAGGGGAATCGTATGACGGAAGGCTACACCTTC.

V and J are TRBV6-6 and TRBJ2-3; 14 nucleotides line up with TRBD2. The germline CDR1 and CDR2 sequences are MNHNY and SVGAGI (reference sequence). CDR3 length equals 16 residues. J was trimmed by 7 bases and V by 3 bases; bases with no gene match: 6. The CDR3 DNA follows: TGTGCCAGCAGTTATACCGGGACTAGCGGGAGTAATACGCAGTATTTT. As protein: CASSYTGTSGSNTQYF.

The chain carries TRBV11-3 and TRBJ2-3; TRBD1 agrees at 8 bases. The CDR3 extends over 13 amino acids. The V and J ends lost 6 bases and 6 bases, in that order; junction bases with no gene match: 5. Germline loops: CDR1 SGHNT, CDR2 YENEEA. CDR3 coding DNA: TGTGCCAGCAGTTCGACAGGGGAGGATACGCAGTATTTT. This sequence encodes CASSSTGEDTQYF.

J is TRBJ2-7 and V is TRBV7-7, with TRBD2 as a possible D gene (5 bases). The V and J ends lost 5 bases and 8 bases respectively, with 16 bases between them. From germline, CDR1 is SSHAT and CDR2 FNYEAQ (reference sequence). The CDR3 extends over 13 amino acids. The CDR3 sequence: CASSVRIREKQYF. CDR3 coding DNA: TGTGCCAGCAGCGTCAGGATTCGGGAAAAGCAGTACTTC.

This chain uses TRBV13 with TRBJ2-1; no clear D gene. Trimming took 5 bases from V and 6 from J, leaving 11 bases between them. This CDR3 spans 13 amino acids. Germline assignment: CDR1 PRHDT and CDR2 FYEKMQ (reference sequence). The CDR3 DNA reads as TGTGCCAGCAGCCAAGGAGCGATCAATGAGCAGTTCTTC. It specifies CASSQGAINEQFF.

This clone was counted once. CDR3 region: CASSEIPISGSIFYEQYF. In DNA form, the CDR3 reads TGCGCCAGCAGTGAGATCCCAATTAGCGGGAGCATCTTTTACGAGCAGTACTTC. The J gene is TRBJ2-7, the V gene TRBV10-2; TRBD2 matches 9 bases. Germline lookup yields CDR1 WSHSY and CDR2 SAAADI. V lost 2 bases, J lost 4 bases, and 15 bases stayed unmatched. The CDR3 covers 18 residues.

This sequence joins TRBV6-1 and TRBJ2-1; the D is unclear. The CDR3 spans 13 residues. Germline values: CDR1 MNHNS, CDR2 SASEGT. V was pared by 3 bases and J by 8 bases, with 11 bases between. The CDR3 spells CASSENSLYEQFF. CDR3 in DNA: TGTGCCAGCAGTGAGAATAGCTTGTATGAGCAGTTCTTC.

The chain combines TRBV9 with TRBJ1-5; TRBD1 matches at 7 bases. Germline lookup yields CDR1 SGDLS and CDR2 YYNGEE. Trimming removed 3 bases from V and 7 bases from J; junction bases left unmatched: 7. The CDR3 covers 14 residues. CDR3 nucleotides: TGTGCCAGCAGCGCAGGGGGGGCTCAGCAGCCCCAGCATTTT. Its protein is CASSAGGAQQPQHF.

The chain links TRBV5-1 to TRBJ1-4; D uncertain. The germline V and J ends were trimmed by 0 bases and 4 bases, with 10 bases remaining between them. CDR1 is SGHRS, CDR2 YFSETQ, per germline. The CDR3 covers 15 residues. CDR3 sequence (DNA): TGCGCCAGCAGCTTGGTTGGGGTAAATAATGAAAAACTGTTTTTT. It codes for CASSLVGVNNEKLFF.

The CDR3 nucleotides are TGTGCCAGCAGCTTAGAACCGGGGGGGGATGAAAAACTGTTTTTT. This sequence encodes CASSLEPGGDEKLFF. The rearrangement uses TRBV11-2 and TRBJ1-4; TRBD1 is a possible D gene (5 bases). Trimming removed 0 bases at V and 6 bases at J, with 11 bases between. The CDR3 has 15 amino acids. Germline lookup yields CDR1 SGHAT and CDR2 FQNNGV.

This clone was detected a few times. The chain is built from TRBV2 and TRBJ1-1; no firm D call. Trimming cost V 6 bases and J 0 bases, with 8 bases left between them. The V gene's germline CDR1 is SNHLY and CDR2 FYNNEI. This CDR3 has 13 amino acids. The CDR3 coding sequence is TGTGCCAGCAGAGAGACCTTGAACACTGAAGCTTTCTTT. It encodes CASRETLNTEAFF.

The chain couples TRBV6-1 to TRBJ1-1; D gene ambiguous. This CDR3 region has 13 residues. Trimming removed 2 bases at V and 1 base at J, with 5 bases between. CDR1 is MNHNS, CDR2 SASEGT, per germline. The DNA for the CDR3 is TGTGCCAGCAGTGAATTGGGGAACACTGAAGCTTTCTTT. As protein: CASSELGNTEAFF.

This rearrangement joins TRBV11-3 to TRBJ1-1, with 9 bases fitting TRBD1. The length of the CDR3 is 15 residues. The V and J ends lost 3 bases and 6 bases, in that order; junction bases with no gene match: 8. Germline lookup yields CDR1 SGHNT and CDR2 YENEEA. This CDR3 reads CASSFLGQGPAEAFF. For the CDR3, the DNA is TGTGCCAGCAGCTTTTTGGGACAGGGCCCCGCTGAAGCTTTCTTT. The whole variable domain, filled in from reference TRBV11-3 and TRBJ1-1, reads EAGVVQSPRYKIIEKKQPVAFWCNPISGHNTLYWYLQNLGQGPELLIRYENEEAVDDSQLPKDRFSAERLKGVDSTLKIQPAELGDSAVYLCASSFLGQGPAEAFFGQGTRLTVV.

A few counts support this clone. The chain joins TRBV27 to TRBJ2-7; 9 bases fit TRBD2. The CDR3 totals 15 residues. V lost 4 bases to trimming and J lost 7 bases; unmatched junction nucleotides: 11. In germline, CDR1 is MNHEY, CDR2 SMNVEV (reference sequence). CDR3 sequence reads: CASSSPSGAWGEQYF. In DNA form, the CDR3 reads TGTGCCAGCAGTTCGCCTAGCGGGGCCTGGGGGGAGCAGTACTTC.

The table lists this clone with a count of one. The gene calls are TRBV7-9 and TRBJ2-1; 9 nucleotides match TRBD2. The germline CDR1 and CDR2 sequences are SEHNR and FQNEAQ (reference sequence). This CDR3 is built from 14 residues. The V segment lost 3 bases and the J segment 8 bases; nucleotides outside the gene matches: 5. The CDR3 reads CASSFSRTSDEQFF. DNA for the CDR3: TGTGCCAGCAGCTTCTCCCGGACTAGCGATGAGCAGTTCTTC. The variable domain in full, with the rest retrieved from reference TRBV7-9 and TRBJ2-1, is DTGVSQNPRHKITKRGQNVTFRCDPISEHNRLYWYRQTLGQGPEFLTYFQNEAQLEKSRLLSDRFSAERPKGSFSTLEIQRTEQGDSAMYLCASSFSRTSDEQFFGPGTRLTVL.

The chain links TRBV19 to TRBJ2-7; maybe TRBD2 (5 bases). Trimming took 5 bases from V and 4 from J, leaving 15 bases between them. In germline, CDR1 is LNHDA, CDR2 SQIVND (reference sequence). The CDR3 is 14 amino acids. In DNA, the CDR3 is TGTGCCAGTAGTCCGGGATTGGGTCCGTACGAGCAGTACTTC. Protein product: CASSPGLGPYEQYF.

V usage is TRBV9 and J usage is TRBJ2-3, with 7 bases fitting TRBD2. The V and J ends lost 3 bases and 2 bases, in that order; junction bases with no gene match: 6. Germline V gene sequence: CDR1 SGDLS, CDR2 YYNGEE. The CDR3 extends over 15 amino acids. Written as DNA, the CDR3 is TGTGCCAGCAGCGACCGGGGGGACTACACAGATACGCAGTATTTT. It is translated as CASSDRGDYTDTQYF.

The rearrangement links TRBV5-6 to TRBJ2-1; TRBD2 matches at 9 bases. CDR3 length: 15 amino acids. Trimming took 4 bases from V and 6 from J; bases not matched to a gene: 8. Germline V gene lookup returns CDR1 SGHDT and CDR2 YYEEEE. As DNA, the CDR3 is TGTGCCAGCAGCCCAGGACTAGCGAGTTTCAATGAGCAGTTCTTC. Amino acids: CASSPGLASFNEQFF.

The V gene is TRBV5-5, the J gene TRBJ1-5; D remains unclear. Germline V gives CDR1 SGHKS, CDR2 YYEKEE (reference sequence). V lost 0 bases to trimming and J lost 7 bases, with 8 bases between them. The CDR3 has 13 amino acids. CDR3 nucleotides: TGTGCCAGCAGCTTGGGGGTTACCCAGCCCCAGCATTTT. It yields the protein CASSLGVTQPQHF.

The genes are TRBV29-1 and TRBJ2-5; D not certain. Germline V gene sequence: CDR1 SQVTM, CDR2 ANQGSEA. V lost 4 bases and J 5 bases, leaving 11 bases between the germline ends. CDR3 size: 12 residues. CDR3 residues: CSVVGWFETQYF. CDR3 DNA sequence: TGCAGCGTTGTAGGTTGGTTCGAGACCCAGTACTTC. Full variable domain (rest looked up from reference TRBV29-1 and TRBJ2-5): SAVISQKPSRDICQRGTSLTIQCQVDSQVTMMFWYRQQPGQSLTLIATANQGSEATYESGFVIDKFPISRPNLTFSTLTVSNMSPEDSSIYLCSVVGWFETQYFGPGTRLLVL.